This T cell receptor beta chain was identified during a study of breast tumors, draining lymph nodes, adjacent tissues. Study conclusions and caveats: Compared with lymph nodes, tumors were less diverse; compared with nontumor tissue, more.

About this clonotype: The antigen is undetermined.

Germline V gene sequence: CDR1 SGHVS, CDR2 FNYEAQ. V gave up 5 bases and J gave up 0 bases, with 20 bases separating them. CDR3 length equals 18 residues. TCRdb processed the multiplex PCR reads anew with MiXCR; each CDR3 protein has one entry. The table records tens of thousands of distinct CDR3 sequences, around 23% of them present only once. This TCR was recovered from a female donor with breast cancer. Some clones in this sample may be carry-over from other donors' samples. The V call is TRBV7-6, the J call TRBJ2-1, with TRBD2 as a possible D gene (5 bases). Sequencing input: breast tumor tissue. The CDR3 nucleotides read TGTGCCAGCAGCCAGTCTTCGGGGAGTGAGGGCTCCTACAATGAGCAGTTCTTC. As protein: CASSQSSGSEGSYNEQFF.